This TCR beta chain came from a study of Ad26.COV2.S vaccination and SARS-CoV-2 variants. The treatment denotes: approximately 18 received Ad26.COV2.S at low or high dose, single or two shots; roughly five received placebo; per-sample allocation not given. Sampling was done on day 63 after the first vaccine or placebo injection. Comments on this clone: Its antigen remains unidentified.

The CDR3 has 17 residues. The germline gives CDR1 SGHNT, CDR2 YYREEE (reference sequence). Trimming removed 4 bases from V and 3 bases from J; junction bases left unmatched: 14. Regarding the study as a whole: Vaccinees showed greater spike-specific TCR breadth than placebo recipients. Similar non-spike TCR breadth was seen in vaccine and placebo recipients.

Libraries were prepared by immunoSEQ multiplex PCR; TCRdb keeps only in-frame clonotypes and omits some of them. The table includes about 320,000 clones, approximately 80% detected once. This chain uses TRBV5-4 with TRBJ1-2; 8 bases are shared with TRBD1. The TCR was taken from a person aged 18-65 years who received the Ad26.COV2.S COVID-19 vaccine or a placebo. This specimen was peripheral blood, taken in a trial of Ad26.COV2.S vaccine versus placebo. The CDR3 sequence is CASSATLDRVLDYGYTF. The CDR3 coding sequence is TGTGCCAGCAGCGCAACCCTGGACAGGGTCCTTGACTATGGCTACACCTTC.